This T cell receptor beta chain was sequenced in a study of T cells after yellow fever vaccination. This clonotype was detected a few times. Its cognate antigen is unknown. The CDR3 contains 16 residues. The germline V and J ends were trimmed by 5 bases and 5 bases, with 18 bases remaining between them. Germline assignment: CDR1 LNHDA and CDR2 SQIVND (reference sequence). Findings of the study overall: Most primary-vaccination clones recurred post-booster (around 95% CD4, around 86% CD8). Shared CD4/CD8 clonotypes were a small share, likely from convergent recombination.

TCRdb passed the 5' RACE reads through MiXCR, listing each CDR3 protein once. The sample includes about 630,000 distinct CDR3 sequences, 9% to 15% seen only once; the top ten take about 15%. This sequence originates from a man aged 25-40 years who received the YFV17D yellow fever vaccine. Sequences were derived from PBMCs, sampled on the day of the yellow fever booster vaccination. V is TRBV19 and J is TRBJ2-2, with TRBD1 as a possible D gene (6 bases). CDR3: CASSFRAGVQTGELFF. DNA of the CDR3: TGTGCCAGTAGTTTCCGCGCAGGGGTACAGACCGGGGAGCTGTTTTTT. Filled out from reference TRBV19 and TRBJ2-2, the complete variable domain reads DGGITQSPKYLFRKEGQNVTLSCEQNLNHDAMYWYRQDPGQGLRLIYYSQIVNDFQKGDIAEGYSVSREKKESFPLTVTSAQKNPTAFYLCASSFRAGVQTGELFFGEGSRLTVL.